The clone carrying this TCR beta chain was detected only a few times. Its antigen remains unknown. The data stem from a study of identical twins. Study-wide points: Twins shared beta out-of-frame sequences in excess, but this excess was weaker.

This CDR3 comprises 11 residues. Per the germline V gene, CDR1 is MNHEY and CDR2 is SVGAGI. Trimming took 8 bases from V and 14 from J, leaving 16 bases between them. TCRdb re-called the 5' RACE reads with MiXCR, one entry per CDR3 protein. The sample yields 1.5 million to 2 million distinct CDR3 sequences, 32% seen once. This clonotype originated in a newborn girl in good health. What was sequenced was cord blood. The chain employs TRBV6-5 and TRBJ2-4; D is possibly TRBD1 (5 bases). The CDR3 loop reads CASGPHRNKYF. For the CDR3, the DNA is TGTGCCAGCGGACCGCACAGGAACAAGTACTTC.